These 28 T cell receptor beta chains were sequenced from one sample in a study of metastatic and nonmetastatic thyroid tumors. TCRdb re-called clones via MiXCR from the PCR reads. The sample includes about 70,000 clones, more than 15% of them seen just once. All patients were untreated before thyroid surgery. Sample: blood. Receptor source: a female donor with papillary thyroid cancer or a benign thyroid nodule (not recorded which). Some clones in this sample may be carry-over from other donors' samples.

The chain combines TRBV5-1 with TRBJ2-1, with D possibly TRBD2 on 5 matching bases. V was cut by 7 bases and J by 8 bases, with 25 bases left in between. This CDR3 region has 16 residues. CDR1 SGHRS and CDR2 YFSETQ come from the germline V gene. CDR3: CASASTPGSEYDEQFF. The DNA for the CDR3 is TGCGCCAGCGCCTCCACCCCGGGTAGCGAATACGATGAGCAGTTCTTC.

This clone was seen at least ten times. The gene calls are TRBV20-1 and TRBJ2-3; D remains ambiguous. CDR3 size: 13 residues. The V end was cut by 6 bases, the J end by 4 bases, with 14 bases between. The germline gives CDR1 DFQATT, CDR2 SNEGSKA (reference sequence). The CDR3 DNA is TGCAGTGCCGTCCTGCGCGGCGCAGATACGCAGTATTTT. This translates into CSAVLRGADTQYF.

The chain has TRBV20-1 and TRBJ2-3; TRBD2 matches at 9 bases. Germline CDR1 and CDR2: DFQATT and SNEGSKA (reference sequence). This CDR3 region has 14 residues. V gave up 3 bases and J gave up 3 bases; unmatched junction bases: 4. CDR3 in amino acids: CSARVLAGTDTQYF. The CDR3 DNA reads TGCAGTGCTAGGGTACTAGCGGGTACAGATACGCAGTATTTT.

The chain has TRBV5-6 and TRBJ2-1; D gene ambiguous. The CDR3 contains 12 residues. CDR1 is SGHDT and CDR2 is YYEEEE in the germline V gene. V was pared by 6 bases and J by 7 bases, with 11 bases between. The CDR3 is CASKWGGNEQFF. The CDR3 bases are TGTGCCAGCAAATGGGGTGGGAATGAGCAGTTCTTC.

As regards this clone: One base away lies a much larger clone, so this may be a sequencing read error. This sample includes further DNA sequences coding for the same CDR3. The chain carries TRBV5-1 and TRBJ1-1; weak D call: TRBD1 (5 bases). This CDR3 spans 14 amino acids. The germline CDR1 and CDR2 sequences are SGHRS and YFSETQ. CDR3 sequence reads: CASSLSAGNTEAFF. The CDR3 DNA reads as TGCGCCAGCAGCTTGTCCGCAGGGAACACTGAAGCTTTCTTC.

The rearrangement joins TRBV6-1 to TRBJ2-3; 13 bases line up with TRBD2. Trimming at V came to 3 bases and at J to 4 bases, leaving 7 bases not matched to a gene. The CDR3 sequence is 17 residues long. Germline V gives CDR1 MNHNS, CDR2 SASEGT. CDR3 DNA: TGTGCCAGCAGTGACAGGTGGGGACTAGCGGGATCAGATACGCAGTATTTT. Translation gives CASSDRWGLAGSDTQYF.

This clone has only one observation. The chain uses TRBV7-9 and TRBJ1-4; 7 bases map to TRBD1. J gave up 9 bases and V 6 bases, and 10 bases lay outside the gene matches. CDR3 length: 14 residues. From germline, CDR1 is SEHNR and CDR2 FQNEAQ (reference sequence). CDR3 DNA: TGTGCCAGCAGTCACGGGACAGACCTGAAAAAACTGTTTTTT. Translated: CASSHGTDLKKLFF.

V and J are TRBV7-6 and TRBJ1-4; D gene ambiguous. The CDR3 runs 15 residues. Germline lookup yields CDR1 SGHVS and CDR2 FNYEAQ. V shed 5 bases and J shed 4 bases, with 14 bases lying between them. CDR3 DNA: TGTGCCAGCAGCCTGTGGACGGGTGATAATGAAAAACTGTTTTTT. This translates into CASSLWTGDNEKLFF.

The V gene is TRBV5-1, the J gene TRBJ2-7; 10 bases map to TRBD2. The junction had 12 bases not matched to a gene; V was cut back by 4 bases and J by 2 bases. The CDR3 extends over 17 amino acids. Looked up from germline, CDR1 is SGHRS and CDR2 is YFSETQ. The CDR3, as DNA: TGCGCCAGCAGCGGCAGTGCTCCCCTAGCGGGAGCCTACGAGCAGTACTTC. Protein sequence: CASSGSAPLAGAYEQYF.

In the case of this clone: Germline and junction disagree at one end, which may indicate a read error. The V and J genes are TRBV6-1 and TRBJ2-1; 10 bases are shared with TRBD2. The CDR3 length is 18 residues. CDR1 MNHNS and CDR2 SASEGT come from the germline V gene. This CDR3 reads CASSDMLAGVGRYNDQFF. The CDR3 DNA follows: TGTGCCAGCAGTGACATGCTAGCGGGAGTGGGCCGCTACAATGATCAGTTCTTC.

Only a few counts were recorded for this clone. This chain uses TRBV6-6 with TRBJ1-2; D gene uncertain. V lost 0 bases to trimming and J lost 4 bases, with 9 bases between them. The germline gives CDR1 MNHNY, CDR2 SVGAGI (reference sequence). The CDR3 sequence is 14 residues long. CDR3 DNA sequence: TGTGCCAGCAGTTACTCAGCGGCCCCCTATGGCTACACCTTC. It is translated as CASSYSAAPYGYTF.

This clone has a count of ten or more. V usage is TRBV27 and J usage is TRBJ2-1; 8 bases map to TRBD2. V trimming: 2 bases; J trimming: 5 bases; junction bases outside the gene matches: 5. The V gene's germline CDR1 is MNHEY and CDR2 SMNVEV (reference sequence). The CDR3 length is 15 residues. In nucleotides, the CDR3 is TGTGCCAGCAGTTTAAGTGGGACTAGAGACAATGAGCAGTTCTTC. Protein product: CASSLSGTRDNEQFF.

Ten or more counts support this clone. The chain couples TRBV20-1 to TRBJ2-5, with D possibly matching TRBD1 (6 bases). The germline CDR1 and CDR2 sequences are DFQATT and SNEGSKA (reference sequence). The CDR3 has 12 residues. Trimming removed 6 bases from V and 2 bases from J, with 10 bases in between. CDR3 nucleotide sequence: TGCAGTGCCGACGACAGGCAAGAGACCCAGTACTTC. Translating it yields CSADDRQETQYF.

This clone was seen only a few times. Just one base apart from a much larger clone, this may be a read error. The V gene is TRBV9, the J gene TRBJ2-7, with D tentatively TRBD2 (6 bases). Per germline, CDR1 SGDLS and CDR2 YYNGEE. The V and J ends lost 0 bases and 3 bases respectively, with 13 bases between them. This CDR3 is built from 15 residues. The CDR3 DNA is TGTGCCAGCAGCGTAGGTAGCGGACACAACTACGAGCAGTACTTC. Amino acids: CASSVGSGHNYEQYF.

This clone was counted many times. V is TRBV6-1 and J is TRBJ2-1; 12 nucleotides match TRBD2. CDR3 length equals 15 residues. With V trimmed by 7 bases and J by 6 bases, 7 bases remained unmatched. Per the germline V gene, CDR1 is MNHNS and CDR2 is SASEGT. For the CDR3, the DNA is TGTGCCAGCACACTGACTAGCGGGAGTTCCAATGAGCAGTTCTTC. Translation: CASTLTSGSSNEQFF.

In its sample, this clone was seen many times. The rearrangement uses TRBV5-4 and TRBJ2-3, with unresolved D. The germline V and J ends were trimmed by 2 bases and 0 bases, with 16 bases remaining between them. Looked up from germline, CDR1 is SGHNT and CDR2 is YYREEE (reference sequence). The CDR3 is 17 residues long. CDR3 coding DNA: TGTGCCAGCAGCTTCTTACCTACGGCAGCAAGCACAGATACGCAGTATTTT. Its translation: CASSFLPTAASTDTQYF.

At least ten counts were recorded for this clone. This chain links TRBV20-1 with TRBJ2-5, with TRBD2 identical over 7 bases. Germline V gene sequence: CDR1 DFQATT, CDR2 SNEGSKA (reference sequence). The CDR3 is 13 amino acids. The J segment lost 1 base and the V segment lost 6 bases, leaving 5 bases of the junction unmatched. In DNA form, the CDR3 reads TGCAGTGCGGGAGCGGGGATCCAAGAGACCCAGTACTTC. This codes for CSAGAGIQETQYF.

This clone was counted at least ten times. The chain joins TRBV29-1 to TRBJ2-1; 10 nucleotides agree with TRBD2. V was pared by 7 bases and J by 8 bases, with 14 bases of the junction left unmatched. Germline V gene data show CDR1 as SQVTM and CDR2 as ANQGSEA. This CDR3 comprises 15 residues. The CDR3 reads CSAKPLAGVGYEQFF. DNA for the CDR3: TGCAGCGCCAAGCCCCTAGCGGGAGTTGGATATGAGCAGTTCTTC.

This clone was seen many times. The chain couples TRBV5-6 to TRBJ2-5, with a weak D call TRBD2 (5 bases). The CDR3 totals 15 residues. Germline lookup yields CDR1 SGHDT and CDR2 YYEEEE. Trimming removed 0 bases at V and 6 bases at J, with 15 bases between. The chain's CDR3 is CASSLGWGEGQTQYF. The CDR3 nucleotides are TGTGCCAGCAGCTTGGGTTGGGGTGAGGGTCAGACCCAGTACTTC.

This clone occurred many times. The gene calls are TRBV6-2 or TRBV6-3 and TRBJ1-5; D is unresolved. The CDR3 runs 12 residues. Trimming removed 5 bases from V and 0 bases from J, with 2 bases in between. The V gene's germline CDR1 is MNHEY and CDR2 SVGEGT. The DNA for the CDR3 is TGTGCCAGCAGTGGTAGCAATCAGCCCCAGCATTTT. It codes for CASSGSNQPQHF.

This clone was recorded many times. This sequence joins TRBV10-3 and TRBJ2-1, with 8 positions matching TRBD2. The germline V gene has CDR1 ENHRY and CDR2 SYGVKD. Trimming took 4 bases from V and 4 from J; bases not matched to a gene: 9. The CDR3 is made up of 16 amino acids. The CDR3 reads CAISGVGSGIYNEQFF. CDR3 bases: TGTGCCATCAGTGGTGTCGGTAGCGGGATATACAATGAGCAGTTCTTC.

Many counts were recorded for this clone. J is TRBJ2-1 and V is TRBV20-1; D is perhaps TRBD1 or TRBD2 (5 bases each). Trimming shortened V by 5 bases and J by 8 bases, and 19 bases separated the two germline ends. The germline gives CDR1 DFQATT, CDR2 SNEGSKA (reference sequence). This CDR3 has 14 amino acids. The CDR3 nucleotides are TGCAGTGCTTCCCCGGGACCGGGCCGGGATGAGCAGTTCTTC. Protein: CSASPGPGRDEQFF.

The chain carries TRBV30 and TRBJ2-1; TRBD2 matches 7 bases. This CDR3 region has 14 residues. CDR1 is GTSNPN, CDR2 SVGIG, per germline (reference sequence). V lost 2 bases, J lost 8 bases, and 9 bases stayed unmatched. The chain's CDR3 is CAWSSGEGRDEQFF. Here the CDR3 DNA reads TGTGCCTGGAGTTCGGGGGAGGGCCGCGATGAGCAGTTCTTC.

This clone was counted many times. One base away lies a much larger clone, so this may be a sequencing read error. Other DNA sequences in the sample encode the same CDR3. This chain uses TRBV2 with TRBJ2-2; 8 bases are shared with TRBD1. CDR3 length equals 15 residues. CDR1 and CDR2 (germline): SNHLY, FYNNEI. CDR3: CASRPGQVETGELFF. In DNA, the CDR3 is TGCGCCAGCAGACCGGGACAGGTAGAGACCGGGGAGCTGTTTTTT.

This clone was seen repeatedly, ten times or more. The V gene is TRBV9, the J gene TRBJ2-3; D may be TRBD2 (7 bases). Germline V gene lookup returns CDR1 SGDLS and CDR2 YYNGEE. The length of the CDR3 is 16 residues. The ends were cut back, 4 bases at V and 2 bases at J, with 17 bases in the middle. CDR3 sequence reads: CASSPRGGPSTDTQYF. CDR3 nucleotide sequence: TGTGCCAGCAGCCCGAGGGGGGGCCCCTCCACAGATACGCAGTATTTT.

Comments on this clone: Other DNA sequences in the sample encode the same CDR3. The V gene is TRBV20-1, the J gene TRBJ2-5; D remains unclear. Deletions cut 5 bases from V and 2 bases from J, with 12 bases between. This CDR3 region has 13 residues. In germline, CDR1 is DFQATT, CDR2 SNEGSKA (reference sequence). As DNA, the CDR3 is TGCAGTGCTCCTGGACGAATTCAAGAGACCCAGTACTTC. Its protein is CSAPGRIQETQYF.

This clone occurred many times. The chain uses TRBV7-8 and TRBJ1-2; 12 bases align to TRBD1. The CDR3 runs 16 residues. J gave up 5 bases and V 5 bases, and 9 bases lay outside the gene matches. Germline lookup yields CDR1 SGHVS and CDR2 FQNEAQ. The CDR3 DNA reads TGTGCCAGCAGCACAGGGACAGGGGGCGCGGGGTATGGCTACACCTTC. Its protein is CASSTGTGGAGYGYTF. Full variable domain (outside the CDR3, taken from reference TRBV7-8 and TRBJ1-2): GAGVSQSPRYKVAKRGQDVALRCDPISGHVSLFWYQQALGQGPEFLTYFQNEAQLDKSGLPSDRFFAERPEGSVSTLKIQRTQQEDSAVYLCASSTGTGGAGYGYTFGSGTRLTVV.

The chain recombines TRBV30 with TRBJ1-6; 9 bases fit TRBD1. J gave up 9 bases and V 1 base, and 10 bases lay outside the gene matches. The CDR3 runs 16 residues. Germline CDR1 is GTSNPN and CDR2 is SVGIG (reference sequence). The CDR3 DNA reads TGTGCCTGGAGTGGCACAGACAGGGGGTTATTTTCACCCCTCCACTTT. Its protein is CAWSGTDRGLFSPLHF.